This T cell receptor (beta chain) is from a study of T cells in Graves' hyperthyroidism and ophthalmopathy (dated by TCRdb to about 2019). With respect to the entire study: Peripheral blood samples were taken at the time of initial diagnosis, prior to any treatment. A discovery cohort of around 100 patients, about 40 with Graves' ophthalmopathy and 55 to 60 with stable Graves' hyperthyroidism, was used to find distinguishing TCR V-J signatures. Prospective prediction of ophthalmopathy was tested in an independent validation cohort consisting of 18 hyperthyroidism patients and more than 15 patients who later progressed to ophthalmopathy. The roughly 94 discovery patients were randomly divided into training and test sets at a 7:3 ratio. In more than 5 Graves' hyperthyroidism patients, the study also compared T-cell repertoires from thyroid tissue with T-cell repertoires from blood. After blood sampling, hyperthyroidism patients were treated with methimazole at a starting dose of 30 mg daily, and ophthalmopathy patients were treated with high-dose intravenous methylprednisolone. The paper reports TCR Vbeta CDR3 sequencing of roughly 140 peripheral blood samples: approximately 41 ophthalmopathy, 70 to 85 hyperthyroidism and around 17 progressor patients. What the study reported, not specific to this receptor: In validation, progression to ophthalmopathy was predicted by the model with nearly 71% sensitivity and under 85% specificity, a median of approximately 6.5 months before onset. No statistical method was used to set the sample size in advance, and investigators knew the group allocation. Most expanded thyroid clonotypes (frequency above 0.001) were also found in blood, which suggests that blood repertoires may mirror thyroid immune responses. Ophthalmopathy was separated from stable hyperthyroidism by a 13 V-J signature model, with just over 85% sensitivity and approximately 84% specificity obtained in cross-validation and 80%/75% obtained in testing.

The CDR3 contains 15 residues, cysteine and phenylalanine counted. Only the CDR3 part of the read is kept: 45 bases, read in frame from the first base. Taken from the germline V gene, the CDR1 and CDR2 loops are SNHLY and FYNNEI. From V the trimming removes 4 bases and from J it removes 7 bases, while the gene matches leave 7 bases of the junction unaccounted for. This clonotype was detected many times. What this receptor recognizes is not known. No base-level quality is on record; no much larger clone is a single base apart. Amplification of TCR beta CDR3 regions was carried out from RNA transcripts. The TCR CDR3 was subjected to a first round of RT-PCR using the HTBI primer set and the Qiagen OneStep RT-PCR kit. Libraries were constructed in a second round of multiplex PCR, after which size selection and purification were performed. Libraries were sequenced paired-end with 100 bp reads on an Illumina HiSeq2000. Turning to the authors' computational methods: SOAPnuke was used to process the raw data, throwing out any read that contained adapters or uncalled bases, had a mean Phred below 15, or lacked an exact constant-primer or identifier match. High-quality paired reads were merged with COPE v1.2.5, and unique nucleotide sequences were defined as clonotypes. MiTCR v1.1 was used to align clonotypes to the IMGT TRBV, TRBD and TRBJ reference segments. The analysis included only V-J combinations with a frequency above 0.0001, which together covered roughly 99% of the repertoires. The TCS score was defined as F50 (clonal expansion) divided by E x V (chaos), with BLOSUM62-based TCRdist calculated between CDR3 peptides within each V-J. Welch's t-statistics and random forest reduced several hundred V-J features to 13, which were used in a naive Bayes classifier (R e1071). The public reads were reanalyzed by TCRdb: fastp trimming at Q25, MiXCR alignment, in-frame beta chains only. Each entry merges the rows of one CDR3 protein and shows their most common DNA and genes. The V and J calls follow TCRdb's processing rather than the paper's. The sample table contains under 400,000 distinct CDR3 sequences; only one count was recorded for 25% of them. 70% to 75% of the sample is taken by the ten largest.

Stable Graves' hyperthyroidism was defined as the absence of progression to ophthalmopathy over 18 months of follow-up. Hyperthyroidism patients were newly diagnosed, had a disease duration of under 2 months, and were aged 18 to 65 years. Exclusion was applied to patients with uncontrolled infections, other autoimmune diseases, pregnancy or lactation. Diagnoses relied on clinical symptoms, serum thyroxine and TRAb, thyroid ultrasound and orbital computed tomography. PBMCs were isolated from about 9.2 ml of fresh peripheral blood by Ficoll-Paque density gradient centrifugation. Total RNA was extracted with Trizol reagent, and quality was checked on an Agilent 2100 Bioanalyzer.

The chain is made from TRBV2 and TRBJ2-2; TRBD1 aligns with 9 central bases. The sequence derives from a man aged 50 to 59 with Graves' hyperthyroidism. Sequencing used blood. The nucleotide sequence is TGTGCCAGCAGTGGGGGGACAGGGTTTAACGGGGAGCTGTTTTTT. This yields the protein CASSGGTGFNGELFF.